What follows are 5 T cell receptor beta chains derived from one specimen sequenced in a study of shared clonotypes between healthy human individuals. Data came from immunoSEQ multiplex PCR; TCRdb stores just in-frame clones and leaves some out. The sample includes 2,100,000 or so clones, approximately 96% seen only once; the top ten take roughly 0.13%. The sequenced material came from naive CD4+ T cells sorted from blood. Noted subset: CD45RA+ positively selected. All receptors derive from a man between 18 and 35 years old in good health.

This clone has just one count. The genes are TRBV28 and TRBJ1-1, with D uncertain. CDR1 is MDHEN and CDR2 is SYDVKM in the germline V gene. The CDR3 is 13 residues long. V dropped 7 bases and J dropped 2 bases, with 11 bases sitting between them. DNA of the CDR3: TGTGCCAGCAAATCGGTCAGAAACACTGAAGCTTTCTTT. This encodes CASKSVRNTEAFF.

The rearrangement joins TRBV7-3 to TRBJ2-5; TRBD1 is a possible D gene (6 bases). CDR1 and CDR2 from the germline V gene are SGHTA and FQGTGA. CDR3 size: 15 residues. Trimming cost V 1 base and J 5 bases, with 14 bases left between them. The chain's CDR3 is CASSLMAGVGETQYF. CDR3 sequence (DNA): TGTGCCAGCAGCTTAATGGCAGGGGTTGGGGAGACCCAGTACTTC.

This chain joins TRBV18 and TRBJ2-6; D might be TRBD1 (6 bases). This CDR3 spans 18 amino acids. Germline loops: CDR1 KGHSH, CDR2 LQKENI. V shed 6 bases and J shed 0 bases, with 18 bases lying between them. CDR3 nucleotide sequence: TGTGCCAGCTCCCCGCCCCTAGGGGGTATCTCTGGGGCCAACGTCCTGACTTTC. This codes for CASSPPLGGISGANVLTF.

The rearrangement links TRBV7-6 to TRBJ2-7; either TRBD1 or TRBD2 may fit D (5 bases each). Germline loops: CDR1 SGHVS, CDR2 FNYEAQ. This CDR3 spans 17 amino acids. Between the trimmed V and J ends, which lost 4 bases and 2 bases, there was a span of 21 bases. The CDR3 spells CASSSNPFNRGAYEQYF. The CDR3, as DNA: TGTGCCAGCAGCTCAAACCCTTTTAATAGGGGAGCCTACGAGCAGTACTTC.

As DNA, the CDR3 is TGTGCCAGCAGTGAAGAGAGGAACTATGGCTACACCTTC. This codes for CASSEERNYGYTF. The chain has TRBV2 and TRBJ1-2; no definite D call. There are 13 residues in the CDR3. Per the germline V gene, CDR1 is SNHLY and CDR2 is FYNNEI. Trimming took 1 base from V and 2 from J, leaving 5 bases between them.